This record looks at one T cell receptor beta chain sequence and its context. The antigen is unknown. V gave up 6 bases and J gave up 1 base, with 18 bases separating them. The CDR3 runs 16 residues. CDR1 SGDLS and CDR2 YYNGEE come from the germline V gene. These data originate in a study of response to subunit inactivated influenza vaccine. TCRdb re-called the RT-PCR reads with MiXCR, one entry per CDR3 protein. The profile shows 550,000 to 600,000 distinct CDR3 sequences, 12% of them singletons. Study results and caveats: Researchers suggested that each seasonal influenza vaccination recruits few new T cells.

The chain recombines TRBV9 with TRBJ2-3, with D perhaps matching TRBD2 (5 bases). The source is a man in his fifties who received an inactivated influenza vaccine. The specimen comprised PBMCs from blood, sampled on the day of vaccination. CDR3 sequence: CASNRLSGSGTDTQYF. CDR3 DNA sequence: TGTGCCAGCAACCGGCTGAGCGGCTCAGGCACAGATACGCAGTATTTT.